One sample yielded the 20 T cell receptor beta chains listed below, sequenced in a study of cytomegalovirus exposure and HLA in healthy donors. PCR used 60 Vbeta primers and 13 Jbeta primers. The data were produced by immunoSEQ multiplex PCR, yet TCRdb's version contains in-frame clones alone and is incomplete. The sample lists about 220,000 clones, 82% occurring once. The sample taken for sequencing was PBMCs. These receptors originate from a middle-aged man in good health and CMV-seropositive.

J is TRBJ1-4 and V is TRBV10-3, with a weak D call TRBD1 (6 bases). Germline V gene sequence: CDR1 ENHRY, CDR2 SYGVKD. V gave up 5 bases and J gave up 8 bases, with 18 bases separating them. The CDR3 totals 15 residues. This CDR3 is CAISNGPAGVEKLFF. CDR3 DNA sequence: TGTGCCATCAGTAACGGACCGGCAGGGGTAGAAAAACTGTTTTTT.

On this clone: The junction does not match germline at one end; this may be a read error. For the CDR3, the DNA is TGTGCTAGCAGCCCGTCAGGGACAGGGGAGTATGAGCAGTTCTTC. Its translation: CASSPSGTGEYEQFF. V gene TRBV7-7 combines with J gene TRBJ2-1; 10 bases agree with TRBD1. CDR1 is SSHAT and CDR2 is FNYEAQ in the germline V gene (reference sequence). This CDR3 is built from 15 residues. The whole variable domain, remainder taken from reference TRBV7-7 and TRBJ2-1, is GAGVSQSPRYKVTKRGQDVTLRCDPISSHATLYWYQQALGQGPEFLTYFNYEAQPDKSGLPSDRFSAERPEGSISTLTIQRTEQRDSAMYRCASSPSGTGEYEQFFGPGTRLTVL.

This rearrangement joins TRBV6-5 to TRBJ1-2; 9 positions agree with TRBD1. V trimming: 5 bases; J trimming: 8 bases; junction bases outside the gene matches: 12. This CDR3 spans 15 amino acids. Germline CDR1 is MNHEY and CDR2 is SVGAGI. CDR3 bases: TGTGCCAGCAGTCGACTCCGGGACAGGGAAGGCGGCTACACCTTC. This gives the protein CASSRLRDREGGYTF.

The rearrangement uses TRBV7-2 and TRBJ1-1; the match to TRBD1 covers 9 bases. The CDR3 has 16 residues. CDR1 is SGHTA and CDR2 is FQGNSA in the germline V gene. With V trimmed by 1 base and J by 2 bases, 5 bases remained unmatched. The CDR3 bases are TGTGCCAGCAGCTTAGTTTCGACAGGGGGTAACACTGAAGCTTTCTTT. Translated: CASSLVSTGGNTEAFF.

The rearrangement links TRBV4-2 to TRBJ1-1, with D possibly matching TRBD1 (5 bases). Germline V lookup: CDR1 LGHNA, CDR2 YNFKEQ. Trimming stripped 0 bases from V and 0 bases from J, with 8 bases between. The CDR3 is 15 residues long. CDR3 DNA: TGTGCCAGCAGCCAAGATAAGGACATGAACACTGAAGCTTTCTTT. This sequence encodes CASSQDKDMNTEAFF.

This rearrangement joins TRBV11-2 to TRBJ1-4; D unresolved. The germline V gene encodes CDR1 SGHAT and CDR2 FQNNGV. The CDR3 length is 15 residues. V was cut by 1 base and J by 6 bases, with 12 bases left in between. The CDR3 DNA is TGTGCCAGCAGCTTAGTTCGGGGTCGGGATGAAAAACTGTTTTTT. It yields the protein CASSLVRGRDEKLFF. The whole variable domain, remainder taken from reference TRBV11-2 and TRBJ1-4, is EAGVAQSPRYKIIEKRQSVAFWCNPISGHATLYWYQQILGQGPKLLIQFQNNGVVDDSQLPKDRFSAERLKGVDSTLKIQPAKLEDSAVYLCASSLVRGRDEKLFFGSGTQLSVL.

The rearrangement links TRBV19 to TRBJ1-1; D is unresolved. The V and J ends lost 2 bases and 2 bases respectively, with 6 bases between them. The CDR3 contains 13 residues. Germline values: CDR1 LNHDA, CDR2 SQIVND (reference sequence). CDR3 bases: TGTGCCAGTAGTATAACATTCAACACTGAAGCTTTCTTT. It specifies CASSITFNTEAFF.

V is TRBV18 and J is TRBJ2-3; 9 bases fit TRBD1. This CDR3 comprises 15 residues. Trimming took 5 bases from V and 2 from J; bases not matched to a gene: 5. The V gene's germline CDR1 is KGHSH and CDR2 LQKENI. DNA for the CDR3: TGTGCCAGCTCATTAGGACAGGGGACCACAGATACGCAGTATTTT. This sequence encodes CASSLGQGTTDTQYF. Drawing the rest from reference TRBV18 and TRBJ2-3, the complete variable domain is NAGVMQNPRHLVRRRGQEARLRCSPMKGHSHVYWYRQLPEEGLKFMVYLQKENIIDESGMPKERFSAEFPKEGPSILRIQQVVRGDSAAYFCASSLGQGTTDTQYFGPGTRLTVL.

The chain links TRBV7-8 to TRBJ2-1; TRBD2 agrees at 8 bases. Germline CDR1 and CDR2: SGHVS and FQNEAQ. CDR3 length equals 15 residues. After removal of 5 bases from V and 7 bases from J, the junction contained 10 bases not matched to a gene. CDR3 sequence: CASSLPSGRGNEQFF. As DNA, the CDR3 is TGTGCCAGCAGCCTACCAAGCGGGAGAGGGAATGAGCAGTTCTTC.

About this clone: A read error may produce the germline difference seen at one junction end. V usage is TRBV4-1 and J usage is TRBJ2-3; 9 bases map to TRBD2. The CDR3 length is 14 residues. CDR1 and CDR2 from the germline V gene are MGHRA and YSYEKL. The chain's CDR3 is CASSQSSGSFSHTF. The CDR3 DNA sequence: TGCGCCAGCAGCCAGAGTAGCGGGAGTTTTTCCCACACATTC.

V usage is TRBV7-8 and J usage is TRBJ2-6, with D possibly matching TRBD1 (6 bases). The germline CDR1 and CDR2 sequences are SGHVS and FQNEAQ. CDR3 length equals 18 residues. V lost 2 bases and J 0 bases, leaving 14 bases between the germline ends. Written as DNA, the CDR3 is TGTGCCAGCAGCTTATTGGGACACCGGACCTCTGGGGCCAACGTCCTGACTTTC. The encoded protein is CASSLLGHRTSGANVLTF. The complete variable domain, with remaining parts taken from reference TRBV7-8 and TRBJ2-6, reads GAGVSQSPRYKVAKRGQDVALRCDPISGHVSLFWYQQALGQGPEFLTYFQNEAQLDKSGLPSDRFFAERPEGSVSTLKIQRTQQEDSAVYLCASSLLGHRTSGANVLTFGAGSRLTVL.

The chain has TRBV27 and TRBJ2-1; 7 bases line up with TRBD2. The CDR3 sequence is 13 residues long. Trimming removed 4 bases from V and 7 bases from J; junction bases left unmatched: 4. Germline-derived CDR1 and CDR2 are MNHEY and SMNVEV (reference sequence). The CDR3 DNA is TGTGCCAGCAGTTGGACTAGTTATAATGAGCAGTTCTTC. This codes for CASSWTSYNEQFF.

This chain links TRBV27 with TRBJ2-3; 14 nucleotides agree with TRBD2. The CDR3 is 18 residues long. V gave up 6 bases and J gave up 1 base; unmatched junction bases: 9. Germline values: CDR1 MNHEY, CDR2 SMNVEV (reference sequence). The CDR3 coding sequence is TGTGCCAGCAGGAAGACTAGCGGGAGGGCGCTGGGCACAGATACGCAGTATTTT. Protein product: CASRKTSGRALGTDTQYF.

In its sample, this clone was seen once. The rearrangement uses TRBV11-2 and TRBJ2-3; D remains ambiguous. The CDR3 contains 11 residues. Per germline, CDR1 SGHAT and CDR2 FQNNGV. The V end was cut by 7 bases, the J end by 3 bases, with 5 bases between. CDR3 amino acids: CASTTTDTQYF. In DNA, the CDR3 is TGTGCCAGCACTACTACAGATACGCAGTATTTT. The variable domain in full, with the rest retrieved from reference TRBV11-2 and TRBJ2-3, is EAGVAQSPRYKIIEKRQSVAFWCNPISGHATLYWYQQILGQGPKLLIQFQNNGVVDDSQLPKDRFSAERLKGVDSTLKIQPAKLEDSAVYLCASTTTDTQYFGPGTRLTVL.

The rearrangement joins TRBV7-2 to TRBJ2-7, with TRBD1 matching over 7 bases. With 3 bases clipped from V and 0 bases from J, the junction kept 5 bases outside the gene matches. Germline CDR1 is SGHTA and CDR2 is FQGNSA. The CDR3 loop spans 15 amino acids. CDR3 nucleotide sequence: TGTGCCAGCAGCTTCCCCGGGACAGCCTCCTACGAGCAGTACTTC. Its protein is CASSFPGTASYEQYF.

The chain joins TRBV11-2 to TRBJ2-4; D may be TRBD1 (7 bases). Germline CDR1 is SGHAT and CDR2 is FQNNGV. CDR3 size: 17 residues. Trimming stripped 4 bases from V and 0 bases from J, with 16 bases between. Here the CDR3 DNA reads TGTGCCAGCAGCTCACTCAGGGGGGTTGAAGCCAAAAACATTCAGTACTTC. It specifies CASSSLRGVEAKNIQYF. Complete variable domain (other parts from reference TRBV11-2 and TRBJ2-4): EAGVAQSPRYKIIEKRQSVAFWCNPISGHATLYWYQQILGQGPKLLIQFQNNGVVDDSQLPKDRFSAERLKGVDSTLKIQPAKLEDSAVYLCASSSLRGVEAKNIQYFGAGTRLSVL.

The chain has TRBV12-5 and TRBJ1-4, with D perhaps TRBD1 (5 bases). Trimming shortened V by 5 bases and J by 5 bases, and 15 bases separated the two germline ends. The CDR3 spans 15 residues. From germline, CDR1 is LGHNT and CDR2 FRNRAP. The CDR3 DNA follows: TGTGCTAGTGGTCCCGGGGGGATAATCAATGAAAAACTGTTTTTT. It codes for CASGPGGIINEKLFF.

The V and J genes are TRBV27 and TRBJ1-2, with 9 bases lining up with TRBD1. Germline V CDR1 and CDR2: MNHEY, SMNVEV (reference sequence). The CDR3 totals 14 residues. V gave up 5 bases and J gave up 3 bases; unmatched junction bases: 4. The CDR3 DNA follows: TGTGCCAGCAGTCGAACAGGGGGCGACTATGGCTACACCTTC. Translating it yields CASSRTGGDYGYTF.

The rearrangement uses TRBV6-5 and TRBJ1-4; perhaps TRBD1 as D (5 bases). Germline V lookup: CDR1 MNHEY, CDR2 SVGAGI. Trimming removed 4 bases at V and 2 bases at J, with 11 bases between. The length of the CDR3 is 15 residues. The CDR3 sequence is CASSSQGRTNEKLFF. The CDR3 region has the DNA TGTGCCAGCAGTTCCCAGGGAAGGACTAATGAAAAACTGTTTTTT.

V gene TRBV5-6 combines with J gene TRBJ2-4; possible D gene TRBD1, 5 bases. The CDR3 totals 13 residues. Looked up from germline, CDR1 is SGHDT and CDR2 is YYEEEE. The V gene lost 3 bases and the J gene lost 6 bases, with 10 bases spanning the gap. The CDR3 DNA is TGTGCCAGCAGCTCGTTCGACAGAAACATTCAGTACTTC. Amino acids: CASSSFDRNIQYF.